These T cell receptor beta chains were read from a single sample in a study of cytomegalovirus exposure and HLA in healthy donors. The protocol was immunoSEQ multiplex PCR, while the TCRdb copy is restricted to in-frame clones and leaves out a portion. In the table there are fewer than 200,000 clones, roughly 80% of which are singletons. The sample comprised PBMCs. The receptor source for this set is a woman between 18 and 30 years old in good health and CMV-seronegative. Both conserved end residues are part of each CDR3. Fields, in order: CDR3 protein, CDR3 DNA, V gene, D gene, J gene, clone size. A D gene is named only where the DNA matches it firmly. Clone size is given for some rows only: seen once, a few or many times, or a class if the clone is expanded.

CASRRHAQDQPQHF	TGTGCCAGTAGAAGGCATGCTCAGGATCAGCCCCAGCATTTT	TRBV19	.	TRBJ1-5	.
CASSSILSYEQYF	TGTGCCAGCAGCTCCATCCTATCCTACGAGCAGTACTTC	TRBV7-2	.	TRBJ2-7	.
CASSTQRRGGEAFF	TGTGCCAGCAGTACCCAACGGAGGGGCGGTGAAGCTTTCTTT	TRBV28	.	TRBJ1-1	.
CASRPAGKIGEQFF	TGTGCCAGCAGACCAGCGGGAAAAATCGGTGAGCAGTTCTTC	TRBV28	TRBD2	TRBJ2-1	once
CASSPGGLRNTIYF	TGTGCCAGCTCACCAGGGGGACTTAGAAACACCATATATTTT	TRBV18	.	TRBJ1-3	.
CASSSGGLYGYTF	TGTGCCAGTAGTAGTGGCGGGCTCTATGGCTACACCTTC	TRBV19	.	TRBJ1-2	.
CASSEVTSGSNEQFF	TGTGCCAGCAGTGAAGTTACTAGCGGGAGTAATGAGCAGTTCTTC	TRBV6-1	TRBD2	TRBJ2-1	many
CASKGQGRTGELFF	TGTGCCAGCAAAGGACAGGGACGAACCGGGGAGCTGTTTTTT	TRBV28	TRBD1	TRBJ2-2	.
CATNWEISEQFF	TGTGCCACGAATTGGGAGATCAGTGAGCAGTTCTTC	TRBV6-1	.	TRBJ2-1	few
CASGGAGVGTEAFF	TGTGCCTCGGGGGGGGCGGGGGTTGGGACTGAAGCTTTCTTT	TRBV30	.	TRBJ1-1	.
CASRLAGGTTLYTDTQYF	TGTGCCTCCAGACTAGCGGGAGGGACAACGCTCTACACAGATACGCAGTATTTT	TRBV2	TRBD2	TRBJ2-3	few
CASSWQGNTEAFF	TGTGCCAGCAGCTGGCAGGGTAACACTGAAGCTTTCTTT	TRBV7-2	.	TRBJ1-1	.
CASSVAPGQPGYTF	TGTGCCAGCAGCGTAGCACCGGGACAGCCGGGCTACACCTTC	TRBV9	TRBD1	TRBJ1-2	.
CASIQSSGSGETQYF	TGTGCCAGCATCCAATCTAGCGGGAGTGGGGAGACCCAGTACTTC	TRBV28	TRBD2	TRBJ2-5	.
CASSAQGIAAYEQYF	TGTGCCAGCAGTGCTCAGGGCATCGCCGCCTACGAGCAGTACTTC	TRBV2	.	TRBJ2-7	.
CASSPRLPGTTSTEAFF	TGTGCCAGCTCACCAAGGCTCCCAGGGACAACTTCCACTGAAGCTTTCTTT	TRBV18	.	TRBJ1-1	.
CASSPPGGSNQPQHF	TGTGCCAGTAGTCCCCCGGGGGGCAGCAATCAGCCCCAGCATTTT	TRBV19	.	TRBJ1-5	.
CASSPGLVSYNEQFF	TGTGCCAGCAGCCCAGGACTAGTCTCCTACAATGAGCAGTTCTTC	TRBV5-4	TRBD2	TRBJ2-1	.
CASSEVAGGTDTQYF	TGTGCCAGCAGTGAAGTAGCGGGAGGCACAGATACGCAGTATTTT	TRBV6-1	TRBD2	TRBJ2-3	.
CASRRGQGLDGTEAFF	TGTGCCAGCAGGAGGGGACAGGGGTTGGACGGCACTGAAGCTTTCTTT	TRBV7-9	TRBD1	TRBJ1-1	once
CASSSGTSDIYEQYF	TGTGCCAGCAGTTCTGGGACTAGCGATATCTACGAGCAGTACTTC	TRBV6-5	TRBD2	TRBJ2-7	few
CASSLMSLETQYF	TGCGCCAGCAGCTTGATGAGTTTGGAGACCCAGTACTTC	TRBV5-1	.	TRBJ2-5	once
CASSSISYNEQFF	TGTGCCAGCAGCTCAATTAGTTACAATGAGCAGTTCTTC	TRBV7-9	.	TRBJ2-1	.
CAISRRQGERYEQYF	TGTGCCATCAGCCGGAGGCAGGGGGAACGATACGAGCAGTACTTC	TRBV10-3	TRBD1	TRBJ2-7	.
CASSVAPAVGYNEQFF	TGTGCCAGCAGCGTAGCCCCTGCGGTGGGCTACAATGAGCAGTTCTTC	TRBV9	.	TRBJ2-1	.
CASSLAPSSAGGTDTQYF	TGTGCCAGCAGCTTAGCCCCATCGTCTGCGGGAGGGACAGATACGCAGTATTTT	TRBV7-3	TRBD2	TRBJ2-3	.
CASSEGTSGSFKQYF	TGTGCCAGCAGTGAAGGGACTAGCGGGAGTTTCAAGCAGTACTTC	TRBV6-1	TRBD2	TRBJ2-7	few
CAFQRLAGPTDTQYF	TGTGCCTTTCAGAGACTAGCGGGACCCACAGATACGCAGTATTTT	TRBV30	TRBD2	TRBJ2-3	.
CAISNQEGHKKSDTQYF	TGTGCCATCAGTAATCAGGAGGGCCATAAAAAATCGGATACGCAGTATTTT	TRBV10-3	.	TRBJ2-3	.
CASSIGLAGGQSTDTQYF	TGTGCCAGCAGCATAGGACTAGCGGGGGGACAGAGCACAGATACGCAGTATTTT	TRBV7-6	TRBD2	TRBJ2-3	.
CASSHRQVTYEQYF	TGTGCCAGCAGCCACCGACAGGTCACCTACGAGCAGTACTTC	TRBV7-9	.	TRBJ2-7	.
CAISEGGMNTEAFF	TGTGCCATCAGTGAGGGAGGGATGAACACTGAAGCTTTCTTT	TRBV10-3	.	TRBJ1-1	.
CASSQTGLAGSYEQYF	TGTGCCAGCTCACAGACTGGACTAGCGGGATCCTACGAGCAGTACTTC	TRBV18	TRBD2	TRBJ2-7	.
CASSPTFIAGTDTQYF	TGTGCCAGCAGCCCCACATTCATAGCGGGAACCGATACGCAGTATTTT	TRBV7-6	TRBD2	TRBJ2-3	.
CASSFWGGAGAPNEQFF	TGTGCCAGCAGCTTCTGGGGTGGGGCGGGAGCTCCCAATGAGCAGTTCTTC	TRBV13	TRBD2	TRBJ2-1	few
CATSSLQFRDRATRNTEAFF	TGTGCCACCAGCAGCCTACAGTTCCGGGACAGGGCTACGAGGAACACTGAAGCTTTCTTT	TRBV15	TRBD1	TRBJ1-1	.
CASSLEGTSAYEQFF	TGCGCCAGCAGCTTGGAGGGGACTAGCGCATACGAGCAGTTCTTC	TRBV5-1	TRBD2	TRBJ2-1	.
CASSLSSEQYF	TGTGCCAGCAGTTTGTCATCCGAGCAGTACTTC	TRBV28	.	TRBJ2-7	few
CASSLGLAGGSYNEQFF	TGTGCCAGCAGCTTAGGGCTAGCGGGAGGGTCCTACAATGAGCAGTTCTTC	TRBV7-8	TRBD2	TRBJ2-1	.
CASSLGLAGPQETQYF	TGTGCCAGCAGCTTGGGACTAGCGGGTCCCCAAGAGACCCAGTACTTC	TRBV5-5	TRBD2	TRBJ2-5	.
CASSYLRDDQPQHF	TGTGCCAGCAGTTACCTCAGGGATGATCAGCCCCAGCATTTT	TRBV6-6	.	TRBJ1-5	.
CASAQGDGYTF	TGTGCCTCAGCCCAGGGGGATGGCTACACCTTC	TRBV6-1	TRBD1	TRBJ1-2	.
CASSLNSYNEQFF	TGTGCCAGCAGCTTAAACAGCTACAATGAGCAGTTCTTC	TRBV7-8	.	TRBJ2-1	.
CATRDAGATYEQYF	TGTGCCACCCGAGATGCGGGAGCAACCTACGAGCAGTACTTC	TRBV10-3	TRBD2	TRBJ2-7	.
CASSQETALNIQYF	TGTGCCAGCAGCCAAGAGACAGCATTAAACATTCAGTACTTC	TRBV4-2	.	TRBJ2-4	.
CASSTQEETQYF	TGTGCCAGCTCAACGCAAGAGGAGACCCAGTACTTC	TRBV18	.	TRBJ2-5	.
CASRRQDLTGNTIYF	TGTGCCAGCAGACGACAGGACCTTACTGGAAACACCATATATTTT	TRBV5-4	.	TRBJ1-3	once
CSSSLELFGANVLTF	TGTTCCAGCAGCTTAGAACTTTTTGGGGCCAACGTCCTGACTTTC	TRBV7-9	.	TRBJ2-6	few
CASSRSEGGSRNQPQHF	TGTGCCAGTAGTAGAAGCGAAGGGGGTTCGCGCAATCAGCCCCAGCATTTT	TRBV19	.	TRBJ1-5	.
CAINPAGQGRTEAFF	TGTGCCATCAACCCAGCGGGACAGGGCCGTACTGAAGCTTTCTTT	TRBV10-3	TRBD1	TRBJ1-1	.
CASSEGANYGYTF	TGTGCCAGCAGTGAAGGGGCGAATTATGGCTACACCTTC	TRBV2	.	TRBJ1-2	.
CASSLTLGHSGDEQYF	TGTGCCAGCAGCCTCACCTTGGGACATTCTGGGGACGAGCAGTACTTC	TRBV5-5	.	TRBJ2-7	.
CASSRNPTGPVSEKLFF	TGTGCCAGCAGCCGAAATCCGACAGGGCCGGTCTCTGAAAAACTGTTTTTT	TRBV7-2	TRBD1	TRBJ1-4	.
CASSRSAGAGSAQYF	TGTGCCAGTAGTCGCTCGGCGGGAGCGGGGTCGGCCCAGTACTTC	TRBV19	TRBD2	TRBJ2-5	.